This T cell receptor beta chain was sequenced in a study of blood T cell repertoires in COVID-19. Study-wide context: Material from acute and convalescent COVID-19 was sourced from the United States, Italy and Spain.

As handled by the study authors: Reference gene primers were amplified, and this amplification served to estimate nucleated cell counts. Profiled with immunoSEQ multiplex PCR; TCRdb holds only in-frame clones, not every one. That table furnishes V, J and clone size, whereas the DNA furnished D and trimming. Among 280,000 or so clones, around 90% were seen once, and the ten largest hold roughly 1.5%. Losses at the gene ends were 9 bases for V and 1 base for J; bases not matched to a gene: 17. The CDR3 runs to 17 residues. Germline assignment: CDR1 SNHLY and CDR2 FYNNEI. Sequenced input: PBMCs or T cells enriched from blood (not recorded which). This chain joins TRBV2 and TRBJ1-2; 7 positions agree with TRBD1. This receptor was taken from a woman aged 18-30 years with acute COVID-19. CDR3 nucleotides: TGTGCCAGTGAAGCGCCCGCGACAGGGCCCCGTAACTATGGCTACACCTTC. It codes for CASEAPATGPRNYGYTF.